Following are 30 T cell receptor beta chains from one sample sequenced in a study of OX40 agonist ivuxolimab in advanced cancers. The method was immunoSEQ multiplex PCR; TCRdb's version includes in-frame clones alone and lacks a portion of them. The table has roughly 90,000 clones, approximately 90% seen once. The specimen comprised CD4+ or CD8+ T cells sorted from blood, sampled in a trial of the OX40 agonist ivuxolimab. The source is an adult with an advanced solid tumor such as melanoma, head and neck, liver or kidney cancer.

This sequence joins TRBV4-1 and TRBJ2-1, with 12 bases aligning to TRBD2. Germline CDR1 and CDR2: MGHRA and YSYEKL. This CDR3 has 16 residues. After removal of 4 bases from V and 4 bases from J, the junction contained 5 bases not matched to a gene. This chain's CDR3 is CASSRLAGASYNEQFF. In DNA, the CDR3 is TGCGCCAGCAGCCGACTAGCGGGAGCGAGTTACAATGAGCAGTTCTTC.

The chain combines TRBV18 with TRBJ2-7; TRBD1 matches at 12 bases. Germline V CDR1 and CDR2: KGHSH, LQKENI. The CDR3 covers 17 residues. The trim removed 2 bases at V and 6 bases at J, leaving 11 bases unmatched. The CDR3: CASSPTTHGTGGREQYF. CDR3 bases: TGTGCCAGCTCACCAACGACACATGGGACAGGGGGCCGCGAGCAGTACTTC.

The rearrangement uses TRBV11-1 and TRBJ2-3; D remains ambiguous. V was pared by 5 bases and J by 4 bases, with 7 bases between. In germline, CDR1 is SGHAT, CDR2 FQDESV (reference sequence). The CDR3 length is 12 residues. CDR3 sequence (DNA): TGTGCCAGCAGCCTAACCGCAGATACGCAGTATTTT. This gives the protein CASSLTADTQYF.

V usage is TRBV18 and J usage is TRBJ2-7, with 11 bases matching TRBD1. Losses at the gene ends were 3 bases for V and 3 bases for J; bases not matched to a gene: 4. This CDR3 is built from 15 residues. Germline CDR1 reads KGHSH; CDR2 reads LQKENI. CDR3 region: CASSPPGTGGYEQYF. The CDR3 region has the DNA TGTGCCAGCTCACCGCCGGGGACAGGGGGCTACGAGCAGTACTTC.

The V call is TRBV19, the J call TRBJ1-4; D is possibly TRBD1 (5 bases). Germline CDR1 is LNHDA and CDR2 is SQIVND (reference sequence). With 5 bases removed from V and 4 bases from J, the gap between germline ends came to 14 bases. CDR3 length: 15 residues. DNA for the CDR3: TGTGCCAGTAGTCTTTTAGACAGCTATAATGAAAAACTGTTTTTT. Translated: CASSLLDSYNEKLFF.

CDR3 protein: CASSPQGPEQYF. The CDR3 nucleotides are TGTGCCAGCAGTCCTCAGGGACCCGAGCAGTACTTC. The V and J genes are TRBV7-9 and TRBJ2-7; D is perhaps TRBD1 or TRBD2 (5 bases each). Germline loops: CDR1 SEHNR, CDR2 FQNEAQ (reference sequence). V was cut by 6 bases and J by 6 bases, with 12 bases left in between. The CDR3 contains 12 residues.

V gene TRBV29-1 combines with J gene TRBJ1-3, with no clear D. This CDR3 spans 12 amino acids. Germline CDR1 is SQVTM and CDR2 is ANQGSEA. Trimming cost V 4 bases and J 0 bases, with 4 bases left between them. CDR3 loop: CSVVNSGNTIYF. CDR3 bases: TGCAGCGTTGTGAACTCTGGAAACACCATATATTTT.

The CDR3 reads CASSDLGQGNQPQHF. The CDR3, as DNA: TGTGCCAGTAGTGATCTGGGACAGGGGAATCAGCCCCAGCATTTT. The chain employs TRBV19 and TRBJ1-5; 10 bases are a match to TRBD1. The CDR3 loop spans 15 amino acids. The V segment lost 5 bases and the J segment 4 bases; nucleotides outside the gene matches: 5. From germline, CDR1 is LNHDA and CDR2 SQIVND (reference sequence).

The gene calls are TRBV6-5 and TRBJ1-6; no clear D gene. Trimming left V 4 bases short and J 10 bases short, with 8 bases between. Looked up from germline, CDR1 is MNHEY and CDR2 is SVGAGI. There are 12 residues in the CDR3. This CDR3 reads CASSSPVSPLHF. CDR3 bases: TGTGCCAGCAGTTCCCCCGTCTCACCCCTCCACTTT.

The V and J genes are TRBV28 and TRBJ1-4; perhaps TRBD1 as D (5 bases). Trimming pared 6 bases from V and 5 bases from J, leaving 16 bases between. CDR1 is MDHEN, CDR2 SYDVKM, per germline. The CDR3 totals 15 residues. This CDR3 reads CASSPIRGGNEKLFF. The CDR3 DNA follows: TGTGCCAGCAGCCCTATAAGGGGTGGGAATGAAAAACTGTTTTTT.

The chain uses TRBV6-5 and TRBJ1-3; 7 nucleotides line up with TRBD1. The length of the CDR3 is 14 residues. Germline-derived CDR1 and CDR2 are MNHEY and SVGAGI. Trimming took 6 bases from V and 1 from J; bases not matched to a gene: 3. Written as DNA, the CDR3 is TGTGCCAGCAGCCGGGGACAGTCTGGAAACACCATATATTTT. Its protein product is CASSRGQSGNTIYF.

CDR3 protein: CASSLSAGSGNTIYF. As DNA, the CDR3 is TGTGCCAGCAGCTTATCAGCAGGGTCTGGAAACACCATATATTTT. J is TRBJ1-3 and V is TRBV7-9; a possible D gene is TRBD1 (5 bases). Per the germline V gene, CDR1 is SEHNR and CDR2 is FQNEAQ (reference sequence). Between the trimmed V and J ends, which lost 2 bases and 1 base, there was a span of 9 bases. The CDR3 is made up of 15 amino acids.

The rearrangement uses TRBV4-3 and TRBJ1-6; TRBD1 aligns across 10 bases. Germline-derived CDR1 and CDR2 are LGHNA and YSLEER. The CDR3 contains 22 residues. V shed 1 base and J 0 bases; nucleotides not matched to a gene: 15. The CDR3 region has the DNA TGCGCCAGCAGCCAAGTAGGAGCTGGGGACAGGGGCCCAAGCTCCTATAATTCACCCCTCCACTTT. The encoded protein is CASSQVGAGDRGPSSYNSPLHF.

The rearrangement joins TRBV28 to TRBJ2-3, with a tentative D call TRBD2 (5 bases). Germline-derived CDR1 and CDR2 are MDHEN and SYDVKM. This CDR3 has 15 residues. V was pared by 2 bases and J by 0 bases, with 9 bases between. The CDR3 DNA follows: TGTGCCAGCAGTTTAAACCGGGGTAGCACAGATACGCAGTATTTT. Protein: CASSLNRGSTDTQYF. Based on the CDR3 plus reference TRBV28 and TRBJ2-3, the full variable domain is DVKVTQSSRYLVKRTGEKVFLECVQDMDHENMFWYRQDPGLGLRLIYFSYDVKMKEKGDIPEGYSVSREKKERFSLILESASTNQTSMYLCASSLNRGSTDTQYFGPGTRLTVL.

For the CDR3, the DNA is TGTGCCAGCAGCCCCCCCTCCGTGACGACCGAGCAGTTCTTC. Its protein product is CASSPPSVTTEQFF. This chain connects TRBV9 to TRBJ2-1; D is unresolved. Germline loops: CDR1 SGDLS, CDR2 YYNGEE. This CDR3 has 14 amino acids. Trimming took off 4 bases at V and 10 bases at J, with 18 bases between the two ends.

This clone was detected only a few times. The gene calls are TRBV5-1 and TRBJ2-2; D is undetermined. V was trimmed by 1 base and J by 7 bases, leaving 5 bases between them. Germline loops: CDR1 SGHRS, CDR2 YFSETQ. CDR3 length: 12 residues. The CDR3 spells CASSLFRGELFF. CDR3 sequence (DNA): TGCGCCAGCAGCTTGTTTCGCGGGGAGCTGTTTTTT.

V and J are TRBV5-6 and TRBJ1-5; maybe TRBD1 (6 bases). Trimming pared 4 bases from V and 5 bases from J, leaving 16 bases between. The germline V gene encodes CDR1 SGHDT and CDR2 YYEEEE. The CDR3 is 15 amino acids. CDR3 sequence reads: CASSPQGGGDQPQHF. Here the CDR3 DNA reads TGTGCCAGCAGCCCACAGGGAGGCGGGGATCAGCCCCAGCATTTT.

The rearrangement uses TRBV10-3 and TRBJ1-1; D gene ambiguous. Germline V gene data show CDR1 as ENHRY and CDR2 as SYGVKD. V lost 0 bases and J lost 0, with 8 bases in between. CDR3 length: 15 residues. This chain's CDR3 is CAISESIPMNTEAFF. The DNA of the CDR3 is TGTGCCATCAGTGAGTCCATTCCAATGAACACTGAAGCTTTCTTT.

The chain is built from TRBV4-1 and TRBJ1-1; D is perhaps TRBD1 (5 bases). Trimming took off 2 bases at V and 0 bases at J, with 10 bases between the two ends. CDR1 and CDR2 from the germline V gene are MGHRA and YSYEKL. The CDR3 is 15 amino acids. The DNA of the CDR3 is TGCGCCAGCAGCCAAAATTCGGGGGTGAACACTGAAGCTTTCTTT. Translated, it gives CASSQNSGVNTEAFF.

This chain connects TRBV19 to TRBJ2-7; TRBD1 aligns across 9 bases. This CDR3 is 16 amino acids long. With V trimmed by 3 bases and J by 6 bases, 12 bases remained unmatched. Per the germline V gene, CDR1 is LNHDA and CDR2 is SQIVND (reference sequence). CDR3 sequence: CASSMRDRVVGVEQYF. The CDR3 nucleotides are TGTGCCAGTAGTATGAGGGACAGGGTTGTGGGGGTCGAGCAGTACTTC.

V is TRBV4-3 and J is TRBJ2-3; TRBD1 might be the D (5 bases). This CDR3 region has 15 residues. V lost 4 bases to trimming and J lost 0 bases, with 11 bases between them. Germline loops: CDR1 LGHNA, CDR2 YSLEER. The CDR3 protein is CASSLQQESTDTQYF. The CDR3 DNA follows: TGCGCCAGCAGCCTCCAACAGGAGAGCACAGATACGCAGTATTTT.

The V and J genes are TRBV16 and TRBJ1-5; possibly TRBD1 for D (5 bases). This CDR3 has 16 amino acids. Per the germline V gene, CDR1 is KGHSY and CDR2 is FQNENV. The V and J ends lost 4 bases and 3 bases respectively, with 16 bases between them. The CDR3 loop is CASSPVRQTINQPQHF. Here the CDR3 DNA reads TGTGCCAGCAGCCCGGTCAGACAGACAATCAATCAGCCCCAGCATTTT.

The rearrangement links TRBV19 to TRBJ1-2, with 8 bases that match TRBD1. The length of the CDR3 is 15 residues. Germline V gives CDR1 LNHDA, CDR2 SQIVND (reference sequence). V was pared by 4 bases and J by 0 bases, with 4 bases of the junction left unmatched. The CDR3 here is CASSTGTGANYGYTF. The CDR3, as DNA: TGTGCCAGTAGTACCGGGACAGGAGCTAACTATGGCTACACCTTC.

Worth noting for this clone: The identical CDR3 is also encoded by other nucleotide sequences in the sample. The gene calls are TRBV5-6 and TRBJ2-3, with 7 bases lining up with TRBD2. The germline gives CDR1 SGHDT, CDR2 YYEEEE. V was clipped by 0 bases and J by 0 bases; unmatched bases: 4. The CDR3 extends over 16 amino acids. The CDR3 loop is CASSLGAGVSTDTQYF. The CDR3, as DNA: TGTGCCAGCAGCTTGGGGGCGGGAGTCAGCACAGATACGCAGTATTTT. Together with reference TRBV5-6 and TRBJ2-3, the CDR3 gives the full variable domain: DAGVTQSPTHLIKTRGQQVTLRCSPKSGHDTVSWYQQALGQGPQFIFQYYEEEERQRGNFPDRFSGHQFPNYSSELNVNALLLGDSALYLCASSLGAGVSTDTQYFGPGTRLTVL.

This chain links TRBV5-1 with TRBJ2-7; D is uncertain. V lost 1 base and J 7 bases, leaving 9 bases between the germline ends. CDR3 length equals 12 residues. CDR1 is SGHRS and CDR2 is YFSETQ in the germline V gene. In DNA, the CDR3 is TGCGCCAGCAGCTTGAGCGAAAAAGAGCAGTACTTC. It specifies CASSLSEKEQYF.

The chain has TRBV7-6 and TRBJ2-2; TRBD2 agrees at 7 bases. The germline CDR1 and CDR2 sequences are SGHVS and FNYEAQ. The J segment lost 3 bases and the V segment lost 5 bases, leaving 6 bases of the junction unmatched. CDR3 size: 15 residues. The CDR3 loop reads CASSLLAQDTGELFF. CDR3 coding DNA: TGTGCCAGCAGCCTACTAGCGCAGGACACCGGGGAGCTGTTTTTT.

V gene TRBV6-6 combines with J gene TRBJ2-2; the D gene is possibly TRBD2 (6 bases). Germline lookup yields CDR1 MNHNY and CDR2 SVGAGI (reference sequence). Between the trimmed V and J ends, which lost 8 bases and 0 bases, there was a span of 13 bases. This CDR3 comprises 15 residues. CDR3 residues: CASLKGGSNTGELFF. CDR3 sequence (DNA): TGTGCCAGCCTTAAGGGAGGATCGAACACCGGGGAGCTGTTTTTT.

V and J are TRBV5-4 and TRBJ2-3; 9 nucleotides line up with TRBD2. CDR3 size: 15 residues. Germline CDR1 SGHNT, CDR2 YYREEE (reference sequence). V lost 2 bases to trimming and J lost 1 base; unmatched junction nucleotides: 2. Here the CDR3 DNA reads TGTGCCAGCAGCTTTCCTAGCGGGGGCACAGATACGCAGTATTTT. Translating it yields CASSFPSGGTDTQYF. Variable domain in full (rest from reference TRBV5-4 and TRBJ2-3): ETGVTQSPTHLIKTRGQQVTLRCSSQSGHNTVSWYQQALGQGPQFIFQYYREEENGRGNFPPRFSGLQFPNYSSELNVNALELDDSALYLCASSFPSGGTDTQYFGPGTRLTVL.

V gene TRBV27 combines with J gene TRBJ2-7; TRBD1 agrees at 9 bases. V gave up 4 bases and J gave up 3 bases; unmatched junction bases: 10. Germline CDR1 reads MNHEY; CDR2 reads SMNVEV (reference sequence). CDR3 length equals 16 residues. The CDR3 loop reads CASSSSSGTGYYEQYF. Here the CDR3 DNA reads TGTGCCAGCAGTTCGTCTTCCGGGACAGGGTACTACGAGCAGTACTTC.

This chain uses TRBV29-1 with TRBJ2-7, with D perhaps matching TRBD2 (6 bases). Trimming took off 6 bases at V and 4 bases at J, with 13 bases between the two ends. CDR3 length equals 12 residues. Germline CDR1 is SQVTM and CDR2 is ANQGSEA. CDR3 region: CSVFRDSYEQYF. CDR3 DNA sequence: TGCAGCGTCTTTCGGGACTCTTACGAGCAGTACTTC.